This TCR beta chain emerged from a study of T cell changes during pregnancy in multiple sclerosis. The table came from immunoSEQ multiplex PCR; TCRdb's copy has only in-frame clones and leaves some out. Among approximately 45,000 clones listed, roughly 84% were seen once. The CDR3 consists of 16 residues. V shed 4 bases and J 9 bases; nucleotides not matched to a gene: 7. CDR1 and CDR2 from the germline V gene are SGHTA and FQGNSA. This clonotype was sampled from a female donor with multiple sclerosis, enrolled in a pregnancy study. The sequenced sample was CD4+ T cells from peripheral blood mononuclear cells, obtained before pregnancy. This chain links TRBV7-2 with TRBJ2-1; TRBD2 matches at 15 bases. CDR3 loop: CASSSGLAGGLGEQFF. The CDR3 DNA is TGTGCCAGCAGCTCGGGACTAGCGGGAGGCTTGGGTGAGCAGTTCTTC.